This T cell receptor (beta chain) is drawn from a study of blood T cell repertoires in COVID-19. About the research overall: Some COVID-19 samples were acute and others convalescent; all came from the United States, Italy and Spain. Sample material is recorded as cDNA or gDNA derived from T cells, B-cell-depleted T cells, or PBMCs.

In the original workflow: Estimation of nucleated cell counts relied on the amplification of reference gene primers. Produced via immunoSEQ multiplex PCR; TCRdb's table is partial and in-frame only. V, J and clone size derive from that table, while D and trimming were established from the DNA sequence. The sample has around 50,000 clones, 65% to 90% seen once; the top ten hold 7.6%. J lost 4 bases, V lost 8 bases, and 9 bases had no gene match. This CDR3 is 14 amino acids long. The germline CDR1 and CDR2 sequences are MNHEY and SVGAGI. The chain carries TRBV6-5 and TRBJ1-2; 8 bases line up with TRBD1. The sequenced sample was peripheral blood. The source is a human donor in a cohort sampled during active COVID-19. The CDR3 is CASRLGQGLYGYTF. Here the CDR3 DNA reads TGTGCCAGCCGCCTCGGACAGGGCCTCTATGGCTACACCTTC.